This T cell receptor (beta chain) was obtained from a study of CD8 T cells in ankylosing spondylitis. The CDR3 length is 15 residues. Germline-derived CDR1 and CDR2 are SNHLY and FYNNEI. The trim removed 7 bases at V and 4 bases at J, leaving 8 bases unmatched. TCRdb re-analysed the 5' RACE reads in MiXCR, keeping a single row per CDR3 protein. The table has around 250,000 distinct CDR3 sequences, 18% seen once. This clonotype was obtained from a male donor with ankylosing spondylitis or in good health (not recorded which). Sample: blood, either unsorted or a sorted T cell fraction (not recorded which). This sequence joins TRBV2 and TRBJ2-2; 8 bases line up with TRBD1. CDR3 coding DNA: TGTGCCAGCAACCCCGGACAGGGAGGCACCGGGGAGCTGTTTTTT. Its protein product is CASNPGQGGTGELFF.